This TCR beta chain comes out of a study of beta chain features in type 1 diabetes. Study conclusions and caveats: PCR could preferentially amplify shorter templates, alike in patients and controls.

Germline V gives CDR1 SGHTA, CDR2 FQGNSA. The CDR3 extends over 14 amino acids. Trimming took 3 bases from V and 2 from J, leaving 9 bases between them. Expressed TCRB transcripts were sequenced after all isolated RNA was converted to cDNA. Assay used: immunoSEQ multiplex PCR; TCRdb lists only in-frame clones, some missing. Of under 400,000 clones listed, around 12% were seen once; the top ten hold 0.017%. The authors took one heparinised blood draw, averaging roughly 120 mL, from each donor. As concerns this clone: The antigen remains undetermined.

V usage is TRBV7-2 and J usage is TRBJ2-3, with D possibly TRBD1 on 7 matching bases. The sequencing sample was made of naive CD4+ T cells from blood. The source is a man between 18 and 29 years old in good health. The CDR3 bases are TGTGCCAGCAGCTTGGAGGGGGCCACAGATACGCAGTATTTT. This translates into CASSLEGATDTQYF.